This T cell receptor (beta chain) was captured in a study of shared T cell receptors in the human thymus. Assay used: immunoSEQ multiplex PCR; TCRdb lists only in-frame clones, some missing. Among more than 550,000 clones listed, 80% to 90% were seen once. This clone was picked up a small number of times. The sample also formed part of further work on human thymus T cells.

The source of this sequence is a girl in the first two years of life with a congenital heart defect. Sequencing was done on a sample of thymocytes.

CDR3 coding DNA: TGTGCCAGCAGACGGACAGGGCACTATGGCTACACCTTC. This sequence encodes CASRRTGHYGYTF. The chain links TRBV28 to TRBJ1-2; 8 nucleotides agree with TRBD1. The CDR3 runs to 13 residues. Germline trimming cut 6 bases from V and 3 bases from J; bases unmatched to any gene: 3. The germline gives CDR1 MDHEN, CDR2 SYDVKM.